This T cell receptor (beta chain) was found in a study of cytomegalovirus exposure and HLA in healthy donors (dated by TCRdb to 2017 to 2019). Background on the whole study: An earlier analysis of roughly 500 of the donors reported approximately 260 Gb of sequence data and around 120 million unique TCR beta sequences obtained from about 200 million T cells. An early release covering some 640 HLA-typed donors comprised about 320 gigabases of sequencing data and around 86 million unique TCR sequences. Of the approximately 400 genotyped donors, about 84% fell in the genetic ancestry cluster associated with self-reported Caucasian donors. The aim of the study was to test whether cataloging public T cell receptors could identify signatures of past pathogen exposure. Using immunosequencing, the study profiled T cell repertoires from 500 to 800 subjects and related those repertoires to cytomegalovirus serostatus. Along with the approximately 620-subject first cohort, a separate validation cohort of around 120 different subjects was used. High-throughput TCR immunosequencing, statistical association of individual TCRs with disease status, and machine learning were combined to predict cytomegalovirus infection status. A later analysis re-analyzed previously published TCR beta repertoires from 550 to 700 donors and added high-resolution HLA genotyping to study TCR occurrence patterns. Rather than using new phenotypic data, the later analysis identified candidate immune exposures from TCR beta sequences and from how often those sequences occurred across donors. An earlier analysis of 587 of the donors used high-throughput TCR beta sequencing to judge whether each TCR beta V gene segment behaved as functional or pseudogenic. Donor age, sex, ethnicity and CMV serostatus were collected together with the repertoire data. Genome-wide SNP genotypes for about 60% of the 666 donors were used in a later genetic analysis, which treated that subset as a discovery cohort. All discovery cohort repertoires had been generated using a single sequencing platform. Both class I and class II loci were covered by HLA typing, at four-digit resolution. Typing coverage varied by locus: about 620-640 donors for A, B, C, DRB1 and DQB1; more than 500 for DQA1; over 600 for DPA1; under 490 for DPB1. Four to six DR-DQ haplotypes were handled as single units for association and clustering, since linkage in the cohort was strong. Among some 410 genotyped donors of the cohort, an average of roughly 240,000 unique TCR beta nucleotide sequences were sequenced per donor, approximately 20% of them non-productive.

Points on this clone: Its antigen is still unknown. No quality values exist for individual bases; no much larger clone is one base distant.

Library creation used the immunoSEQ multiplex PCR assay. For the multiplex PCR, a mixture combining 60 forward primers for TCR Vbeta segments and 13 reverse primers for TCR Jbeta segments was used. Amplification of the CDR3 region of rearranged TCR beta genes was performed with a multiplex PCR assay on genomic DNA. Amplified TCR beta libraries were sequenced as 87-base-pair reads on the Illumina HiSeq System. The paper's data handling went like this. A later analysis counted about 76 million unique TCR beta chains across the 550 to 800 repertoires, and approximately 11 million of these chains were shared by at least two donors. Raw reads were error-corrected and collapsed into unique sequences by a nearest-neighbor algorithm in which closely related sequences were merged to remove PCR and sequencing errors. CDR3 sequences were aligned to IMGT reference sequences to assign V, D and J gene segments. Each retained sequence needed at least a six-nucleotide match to both a V gene segment and a J gene segment. Rearrangements were called productive when the CDR3 lacked stop codons and stayed in frame with V and J; all others were non-productive. Following IMGT convention, CDR3 was defined as the stretch from the second conserved V-encoded cysteine up to the conserved J-encoded phenylalanine. In an earlier analysis of more than 550 of the donors, sequences lacking an unambiguous match to a single V gene segment were excluded. An earlier analysis of a few hundred of the donors called V segments functional above 56.7% productive rearrangements and segregating when the between-donor standard deviation exceeded 5%. A statistical classification framework was built to diagnose cytomegalovirus status from the catalog of TCR beta chain sequences. A later analysis assigned V and J genes by comparing TCR nucleotide sequences with IMGT/GENE-DB human TR gene sequences. The TCRdist pipeline was used in a later analysis to assign CDR3 sequences and most-parsimonious VDJ recombination scenarios. In a later analysis, every TCR beta chain was defined by the combination of its CDR3 amino acid sequence and its V-gene family, and reads without a unique V-gene family were dropped. To address suspected cross-contamination and a sequencing artifact, a later analysis removed a few hundred highly shared, low-generation-probability nucleotide sequences. A later analysis calculated a clonal expansion index for each public chain from normalized within-repertoire ranks of inferred template counts. In a later analysis, generation probabilities were computed with a VDJ recombination model fitted to out-of-frame rearrangements, and the resulting probabilities were checked against IGoR. In a later analysis, hypergeometric tests were used to score TCR-TCR, TCR-HLA and TCR-CMV co-occurrence, with a repertoire-size bias correction applied to TCR pairs. False discovery rates were estimated in a later analysis by permuting HLA or CMV assignments 20 times. In a later analysis, co-occurring TCRs were grouped using DBSCAN, with TCRdist sequence similarity added in when clustering inside HLA-allele-positive subsets. For co-occurrence clustering, repertoires with fewer than 30,000 or more than 120,000 public chains were excluded, along with 5 or 6 repertoires with anomalous nucleotide sharing. TCRdb stores this immuneACCESS table with in-frame sequences only. Part of the clones is absent; in the studies checked, under half of the shortfall reflects unresolved V genes, and no reason is known for the rest. The V and J calls and clone size come from that table; D and trimming were worked out from the DNA. The sample has fewer than 100,000 clones on record, about 81% of them singletons. Roughly 4.3% of the sample is in the top ten clones.

The cohort was made up of approximately 670 healthy bone marrow donors. Cohort members were all nominally healthy when sampled, although unrecorded immune exposures were likely present. The donor tested CMV seropositive and was one of the 289 seropositive cohort members. Each donor provided a peripheral blood sample, and peripheral blood mononuclear cells were used for TCR beta sequencing. Genomic DNA extraction from the blood cell samples was performed with the Qiagen DNeasy Blood Extraction Kit. V ends up 5 bases short and J 6 bases short, with an unmatched junction base count of 10. The germline V gene (reference sequence) gives CDR1 as LNHNV and CDR2 as YYDKDF. The CDR3 has 17 amino acids, counting the end cysteine and phenylalanine. The DNA shown is the 51-base CDR3, in frame from base 1. Study-wide conclusions, independent of this receptor: According to a later analysis, TCR association rates differed among HLA loci, with DRB1 alleles showing the most associated TCRs and HLA-C alleles showing the fewest. In the study, 150 to 200 TCR beta chains were listed as associated with cytomegalovirus. Some IMGT-functional V segments, including TRBV6-2 and TRBV6-3, could not be distinguished by the 87-base-pair reads and were therefore excluded. According to a later analysis, parvovirus B19, influenza, CMV and Epstein-Barr virus appeared linked to several top co-occurrence clusters. A cluster of highly shared sequence variants was judged likely to represent a technical artifact of the sequencing pipeline. The authors suggested that the approach could potentially be generalized to other disease states and immunological phenotypes. In a later analysis, HLA-associated TCR beta chains showed more clonal expansion and lower generation probabilities than non-associated chains that were equally common. Across donors, most TCR sequences were observed very rarely, whereas some public TCRs were present in many individuals. The only immune exposure information available for the cohort was CMV serostatus. A further reported finding was that TCR beta sequences accurately predicted the HLA-A and HLA-B alleles for most subjects in the first cohort. The presence/absence analyses assumed that sequencing depth was roughly uniform across donors, and that assumption may not be true. The cohort was sequenced for TCR beta chains only, and without alpha or paired-chain data the features that could be detected were limited. In a later genetic analysis, fewer N-insertions in productive TCRs were reported among donors in an Asian-associated ancestry cluster than the 666-donor mean. A later analysis associated about 17,000 TCR beta sequences with specific HLA alleles at a false discovery rate of 0.05. In both the original and validation cohorts, the classifier was reported to diagnose cytomegalovirus status with high specificity and sensitivity. Because HLA typing was unavailable for some donors at each locus, only the typed subset was used in association tests. A few of the identified cytomegalovirus-associated TCR beta chains were confirmed in vitro to be specific for cytomegalovirus antigens. Most CMV-associated TCR beta chains appeared to be HLA-restricted in a later analysis, and the HLA associations seemed to be driven largely by CMV exposure. Strong co-occurrence of HLA alleles, especially DR and DQ, made assigning TCR associations to individual alleles difficult. An earlier analysis of some 590 of the donors showed that most TCR beta V segments appeared in productive rearrangements either about 87% or about 30% of the time, which broadly matched IMGT annotations. Because counts were too low, seventeen rarely observed V segments, including chromosome 9 orphons, were excluded from the earlier analysis of 587 of the donors. An association between a missense DCLRE1C variant and V-gene and J-gene trimming of TCR beta chains was found in a later genetic analysis and replicated in an independent cohort. Linkage disequilibrium might explain the correlated functional status among segregating V segments, but an unknown experimental factor could not be ruled out.

The sequence links TRBV15 to TRBJ2-2, and TRBD1 matches 12 of the central bases. Material for sequencing was PBMCs. The receptor comes from a woman between 35 and 50 years old in good health and CMV-seropositive. The nucleotides are TGTGCCACCAGCCCTCGGCTGGGACAGGGGGCTTCCGGGGAGCTGTTTTTT. It encodes CATSPRLGQGASGELFF.